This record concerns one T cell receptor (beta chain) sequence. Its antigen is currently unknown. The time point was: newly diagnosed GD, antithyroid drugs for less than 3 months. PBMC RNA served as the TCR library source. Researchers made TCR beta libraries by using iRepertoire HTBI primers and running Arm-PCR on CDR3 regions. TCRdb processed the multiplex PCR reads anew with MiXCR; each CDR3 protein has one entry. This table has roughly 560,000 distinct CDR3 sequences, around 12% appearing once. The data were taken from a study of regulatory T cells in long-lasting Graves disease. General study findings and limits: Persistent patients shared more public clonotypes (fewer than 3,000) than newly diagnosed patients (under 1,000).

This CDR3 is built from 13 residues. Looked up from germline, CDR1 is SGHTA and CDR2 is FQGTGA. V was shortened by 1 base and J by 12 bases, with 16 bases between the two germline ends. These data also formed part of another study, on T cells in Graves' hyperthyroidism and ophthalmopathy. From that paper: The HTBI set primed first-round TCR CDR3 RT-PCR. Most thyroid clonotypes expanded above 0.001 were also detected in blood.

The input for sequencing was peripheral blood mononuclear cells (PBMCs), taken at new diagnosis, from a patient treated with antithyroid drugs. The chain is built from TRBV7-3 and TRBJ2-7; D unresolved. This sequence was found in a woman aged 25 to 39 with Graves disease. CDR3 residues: CASSLIRLGFWYF. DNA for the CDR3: TGTGCCAGCAGCTTAATTCGCCTGGGCTTTTGGTACTTC.